This TCR beta chain originates from a study of PD-L1 blockade in urothelial cancer. The time point was: pretreatment peripheral blood. The CDR3 loop spans 14 amino acids. Losses at the gene ends were 3 bases for V and 2 bases for J; bases not matched to a gene: 5. In germline, CDR1 is SQVTM, CDR2 ANQGSEA. Assay: immunoSEQ multiplex PCR; the TCRdb copy retains only in-frame clones and omits some. This sample has more than 50,000 clones, with under 90% found just once. The sample consisted of PBMCs, taken around atezolizumab (anti-PD-L1) treatment. The receptor was derived from a man in his 70s with urothelial cancer. The chain uses TRBV29-1 and TRBJ2-3; 7 nucleotides agree with TRBD2. The CDR3 spells CSVDAGALTDTQYF. The CDR3 nucleotides read TGCAGCGTTGACGCGGGAGCGCTCACAGATACGCAGTATTTT.